This T cell receptor beta chain was identified during a study of blood T cell repertoires in COVID-19. Germline values: CDR1 LGHNT, CDR2 FRNRAP. V gave up 5 bases and J gave up 5 bases; unmatched junction bases: 4. This CDR3 is built from 14 residues. Sequencing used immunoSEQ multiplex PCR; TCRdb keeps in-frame clones, though not all of them. The sample lists fewer than 500,000 clones; around 86% were seen once. The sequence was obtained from a woman in her thirties with active or convalescent COVID-19. Material: peripheral blood. V is TRBV12-5 and J is TRBJ1-4; 8 bases line up with TRBD1. Written as DNA, the CDR3 is TGTGCTAGTGGTAACGGACAGGGCAATGAAAAACTGTTTTTT. Protein product: CASGNGQGNEKLFF. Full variable domain (rest looked up from reference TRBV12-5 and TRBJ1-4): DARVTQTPRHKVTEMGQEVTMRCQPILGHNTVFWYRQTMMQGLELLAYFRNRAPLDDSGMPKDRFSAEMPDATLATLKIQPSEPRDSAVYFCASGNGQGNEKLFFGSGTQLSVL.